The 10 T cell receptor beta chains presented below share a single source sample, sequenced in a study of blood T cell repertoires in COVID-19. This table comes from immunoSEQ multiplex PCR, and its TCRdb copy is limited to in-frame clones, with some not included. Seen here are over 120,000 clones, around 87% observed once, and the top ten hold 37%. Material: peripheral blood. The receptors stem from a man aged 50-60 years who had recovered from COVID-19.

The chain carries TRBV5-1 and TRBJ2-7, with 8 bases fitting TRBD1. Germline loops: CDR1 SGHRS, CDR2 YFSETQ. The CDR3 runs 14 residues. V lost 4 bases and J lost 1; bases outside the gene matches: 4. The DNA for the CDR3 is TGCGCCAGCAGCCCAAGACAGGGGTCCTACGAGCAGTACTTC. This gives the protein CASSPRQGSYEQYF.

CDR3 protein: CASSYSTSSSNEQFF. CDR3 nucleotides: TGTGCCAGCAGCTATTCGACTAGCAGTTCCAATGAGCAGTTCTTC. The chain is built from TRBV7-2 and TRBJ2-1; 7 bases map to TRBD2. Germline loops: CDR1 SGHTA, CDR2 FQGNSA. J was trimmed by 6 bases and V by 4 bases; bases with no gene match: 9. The CDR3 length is 15 residues.

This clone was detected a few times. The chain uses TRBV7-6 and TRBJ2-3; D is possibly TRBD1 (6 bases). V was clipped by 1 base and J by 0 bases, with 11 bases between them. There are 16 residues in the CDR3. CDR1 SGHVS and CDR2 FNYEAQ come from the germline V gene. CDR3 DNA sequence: TGTGCCAGCAGCTTAGGGACAGCCTTAAGCACAGATACGCAGTATTTT. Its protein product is CASSLGTALSTDTQYF. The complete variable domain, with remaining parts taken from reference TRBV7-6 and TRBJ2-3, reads GAGVSQSPRYKVTKRGQDVALRCDPISGHVSLYWYRQALGQGPEFLTYFNYEAQQDKSGLPNDRFSAERPEGSISTLTIQRTEQRDSAMYRCASSLGTALSTDTQYFGPGTRLTVL.

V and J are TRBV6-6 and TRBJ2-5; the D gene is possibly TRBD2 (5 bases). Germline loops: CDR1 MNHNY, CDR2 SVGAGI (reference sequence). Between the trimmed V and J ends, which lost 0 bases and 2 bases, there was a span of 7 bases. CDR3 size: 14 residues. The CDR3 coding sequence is TGTGCCAGCAGTTACTCCGAGCGGCAAGAGACCCAGTACTTC. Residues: CASSYSERQETQYF.

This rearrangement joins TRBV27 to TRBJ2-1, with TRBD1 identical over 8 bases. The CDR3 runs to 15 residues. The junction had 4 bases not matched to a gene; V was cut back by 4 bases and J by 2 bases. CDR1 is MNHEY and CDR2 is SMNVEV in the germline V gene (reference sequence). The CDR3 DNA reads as TGTGCCAGCAGTTATAAGACAGGGGCCTACAATGAGCAGTTCTTC. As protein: CASSYKTGAYNEQFF.

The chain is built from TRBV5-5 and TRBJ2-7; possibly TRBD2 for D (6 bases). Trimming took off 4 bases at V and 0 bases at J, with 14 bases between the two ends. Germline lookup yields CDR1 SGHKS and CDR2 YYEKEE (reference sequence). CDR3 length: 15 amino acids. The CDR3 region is CASSRTGTLSYEQYF. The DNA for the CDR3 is TGTGCCAGCAGCAGAACCGGGACTCTCTCCTACGAGCAGTACTTC.

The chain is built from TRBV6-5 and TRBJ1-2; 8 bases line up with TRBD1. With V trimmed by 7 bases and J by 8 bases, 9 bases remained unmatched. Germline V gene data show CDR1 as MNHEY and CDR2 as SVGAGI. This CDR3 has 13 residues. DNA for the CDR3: TGTGCCAGCAACCCTACAGGGGGTGGGGGCTACACCTTC. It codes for CASNPTGGGGYTF.

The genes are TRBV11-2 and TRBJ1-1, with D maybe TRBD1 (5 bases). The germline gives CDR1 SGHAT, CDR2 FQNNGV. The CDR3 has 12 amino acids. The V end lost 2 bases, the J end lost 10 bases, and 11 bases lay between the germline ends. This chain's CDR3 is CASSLQGLGAFF. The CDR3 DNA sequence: TGTGCCAGCAGCTTACAGGGTTTGGGAGCTTTCTTT.

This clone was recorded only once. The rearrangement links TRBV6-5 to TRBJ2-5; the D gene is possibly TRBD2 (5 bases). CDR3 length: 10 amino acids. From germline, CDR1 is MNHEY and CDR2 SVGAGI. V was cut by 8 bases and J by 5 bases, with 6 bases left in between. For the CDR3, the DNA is TGTGCCAGCTGGAGGGAGACCCAGTACTTC. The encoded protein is CASWRETQYF.

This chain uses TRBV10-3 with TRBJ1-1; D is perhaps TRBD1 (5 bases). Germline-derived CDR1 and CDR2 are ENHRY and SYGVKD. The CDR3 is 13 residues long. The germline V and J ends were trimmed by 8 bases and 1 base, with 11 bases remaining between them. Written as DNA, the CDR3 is TGTGCCATCTCTTCGACAGAGAACACTGAAGCTTTCTTT. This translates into CAISSTENTEAFF.